These T cell receptor beta chains were read from a single sample in a study of blood T cell repertoires in COVID-19. Here immunoSEQ multiplex PCR was the method, and the copy in TCRdb shows in-frame clones only, minus some. Among roughly 200,000 clones listed, roughly 89% were seen once. Sequenced input: PBMCs or T cells enriched from blood (not recorded which). These receptors all come from a woman aged 30 to 39 with acute COVID-19. Each CDR3 is given with its conserved first and last residue. Each record gives: D gene, clone size, V gene, J gene, CDR3 protein, CDR3 DNA. The D gene is left open where the match is weak. Size tells how often a clone was seen (once, few, many) or the class of an expanded clone, and some rows leave it out.

>TRBD2|NA|TRBV11-2|TRBJ2-1
CASSSTSGGEVEQFF
TGTGCCAGCAGCTCGACTAGCGGGGGGGAGGTTGAGCAGTTCTTC
>TRBD2|NA|TRBV5-6|TRBJ2-7
CASSSGLAGVTTYEQYF
TGTGCCAGCAGTTCGGGACTAGCGGGGGTTACGACCTACGAGCAGTACTTC
>NA|NA|TRBV24-1|TRBJ2-1
CATSERGGLFNEQFF
TGTGCCACCAGTGAAAGGGGGGGCCTTTTCAATGAGCAGTTCTTC
>NA|NA|TRBV7-2|TRBJ1-1
CASSLDRVNTEAFF
TGTGCCAGCAGCTTAGACAGGGTCAACACTGAAGCTTTCTTT
>NA|NA|TRBV5-1|TRBJ1-1
CASSSLDSSSNTEAFF
TGCGCCAGCAGCTCATTGGACAGTAGTTCGAACACTGAAGCTTTCTTT
>NA|NA|TRBV5-6|TRBJ1-3
CASSLQTFGNTIYF
TGTGCCAGCAGTCTGCAGACTTTTGGAAACACCATATATTTT
>TRBD1|NA|TRBV30|TRBJ1-5
CAGTSGTGSNQPQHF
TGTGCCGGCACCTCCGGGACAGGAAGCAATCAGCCCCAGCATTTT
>NA|NA|TRBV6-1|TRBJ1-5
CASSEAVLSNQPQHF
TGTGCCAGCAGTGAAGCGGTACTTAGCAATCAGCCCCAGCATTTT
>NA|NA|TRBV2|TRBJ2-7
CASSEEGATLNNEQYF
TGTGCCAGCAGTGAGGAAGGGGCTACCCTTAATAACGAGCAGTACTTC
>TRBD2|NA|TRBV7-2|TRBJ2-2
CASSPGGPGTGELFF
TGTGCCAGCAGTCCGGGGGGGCCGGGCACCGGGGAGCTGTTTTTT
>TRBD2|NA|TRBV4-3|TRBJ2-7
CASSPTGTGRGEQYF
TGCGCCAGCAGCCCTACCGGGACCGGGAGGGGCGAGCAGTACTTC
>NA|NA|TRBV3-1/TRBV3-2|TRBJ2-7
CASSQSYEQYF
TGTGCCAGCAGCCAGAGCTACGAGCAGTACTTC
>TRBD1|once|TRBV15|TRBJ1-2
CATSRDLQGAAGYTF
TGTGCCACCAGCAGAGATCTGCAGGGGGCGGCTGGCTACACCTTC
>TRBD1|NA|TRBV19|TRBJ1-5
CASSIIRDRGDQPQHF
TGTGCCAGTAGTATAATCCGGGACAGGGGGGATCAGCCCCAGCATTTT
>NA|NA|TRBV11-2|TRBJ1-6
CASSLAQLNSPLHF
TGTGCCAGCAGCTTAGCACAGCTAAATTCACCCCTCCACTTT
>TRBD1|NA|TRBV27|TRBJ2-1
CASSLSQGGTYNEQFF
TGTGCCAGCAGTTTATCACAGGGGGGCACCTACAATGAGCAGTTCTTC
>NA|once|TRBV5-6|TRBJ1-1
CASSSSFPNTEAFF
TGTGCCAGCAGCTCTTCGTTCCCGAACACTGAAGCTTTCTTT
>TRBD1|NA|TRBV19|TRBJ1-6
CASSTSDRGNSPLHF
TGTGCCAGTAGTACGTCGGACAGGGGTAATTCACCCCTCCACTTT
>NA|NA|TRBV2|TRBJ2-7
CANGGLAQYSYEQYF
TGTGCCAACGGGGGGCTAGCGCAATACTCCTACGAGCAGTACTTC
>NA|NA|TRBV19|TRBJ1-1
CASRFNGAGLTEAFF
TGTGCCAGTAGGTTCAACGGTGCAGGCCTCACTGAAGCTTTCTTT
>TRBD1|NA|TRBV19|TRBJ1-1
CASNPTGGAGTEAFF
TGTGCCAGTAACCCGACAGGGGGCGCAGGCACTGAAGCTTTCTTT
>NA|NA|TRBV27|TRBJ1-2
CASTPGGTHNYGYTF
TGTGCCAGCACCCCTGGAGGGACCCACAACTATGGCTACACCTTC
>NA|NA|TRBV5-8|TRBJ1-2
CASSLGGTGSRGYTF
TGTGCCAGCAGCTTGGGAGGAACAGGGAGTCGCGGCTACACCTTC
>TRBD1|NA|TRBV3-1/TRBV3-2|TRBJ1-6
CASSQDRGESPLHF
TGTGCCAGCAGCCAGGACAGGGGCGAATCACCCCTCCACTTT
>TRBD1|NA|TRBV18|TRBJ1-2
CASSPGDRDSLGYTF
TGTGCCAGCTCACCAGGGGACAGGGACTCGCTTGGCTACACCTTC
>TRBD2|NA|TRBV10-1|TRBJ2-1
CASSAGGTSSYNEQFF
TGCGCCAGCAGCGCGGGGGGTACCAGCTCCTACAATGAGCAGTTCTTC
>TRBD1|few|TRBV4-1|TRBJ1-6
CASSRTGGLESPLHF
TGCGCCAGCAGCCGGACAGGGGGCTTAGAGTCACCCCTCCACTTT
>TRBD2|NA|TRBV5-1|TRBJ2-7
CASSLVSSGSYEQYF
TGCGCCAGCAGCTTGGTGTCTAGCGGTTCCTACGAGCAGTACTTC
>TRBD2|NA|TRBV5-8|TRBJ2-3
CASSFAGLAGGFSADTQYF
TGTGCCAGCAGCTTTGCAGGCCTAGCGGGGGGGTTCTCGGCAGATACGCAGTATTTT
>TRBD1|NA|TRBV10-3|TRBJ2-7
CATVPGQGSYEQYF
TGTGCCACAGTCCCGGGACAGGGATCCTACGAGCAGTACTTC
>TRBD1|once|TRBV29-1|TRBJ2-7
CSVELQGFSYEQYF
TGCAGCGTTGAGTTACAGGGGTTCTCCTACGAGCAGTACTTC
>TRBD2|few|TRBV7-9|TRBJ2-2
CASSLGLAGAGGELFF
TGTGCCAGCAGCTTAGGACTAGCGGGGGCCGGCGGGGAGCTGTTTTTT
>NA|NA|TRBV28|TRBJ1-4
CASRHLEKLFF
TGTGCCAGCAGGCACCTAGAAAAACTGTTTTTT
>TRBD2|NA|TRBV19|TRBJ2-3
CASSIRSSGGGTDTQYF
TGTGCCAGTAGTATAAGGTCTAGCGGGGGGGGCACAGATACGCAGTATTTT
>NA|NA|TRBV30|TRBJ2-7
CAWSPIQYEQYF
TGTGCCTGGAGTCCTATCCAATACGAGCAGTACTTC
>NA|few|TRBV11-2|TRBJ1-4
CASSLVMGRTNEKLFF
TGTGCCAGCAGCTTAGTCATGGGGCGAACTAATGAAAAACTGTTTTTT
>NA|NA|TRBV5-4|TRBJ1-4
CASSLVGQGNEKLFF
TGTGCCAGCAGCTTGGTAGGCCAGGGGAATGAAAAACTGTTTTTT
>NA|NA|TRBV7-2|TRBJ1-5
CASSFSRDAIDQPQHF
TGTGCCAGCAGCTTTTCGCGAGATGCGATCGATCAGCCCCAGCATTTT
>NA|NA|TRBV5-1|TRBJ2-7
CASSFSQGREQYF
TGCGCCAGCAGCTTTTCTCAGGGTCGCGAGCAGTACTTC
>TRBD2|NA|TRBV5-1|TRBJ2-3
CATSLSGGGLDTQYF
TGCGCCACCTCCCTTAGCGGGGGGGGGTTAGATACGCAGTATTTT
>NA|NA|TRBV27|TRBJ1-1
CASRNIRGTEAFF
TGTGCCAGCAGGAATATCCGAGGGACTGAAGCTTTCTTT
>NA|NA|TRBV28|TRBJ1-1
CASQVMSNTEAFF
TGTGCCAGTCAGGTCATGTCGAACACTGAAGCTTTCTTT
>NA|NA|TRBV10-3|TRBJ1-1
CAISESPEILNTEAFF
TGTGCCATCAGTGAGTCCCCAGAAATCCTCAACACTGAAGCTTTCTTT
>NA|NA|TRBV6-5|TRBJ1-1
CASKAGGQNTEAFF
TGTGCCAGCAAAGCGGGAGGGCAGAACACTGAAGCTTTCTTT
>NA|NA|TRBV25-1|TRBJ2-2
CASSEYGTGELFF
TGTGCCAGCAGTGAATACGGGACCGGGGAGCTGTTTTTT
>TRBD1|NA|TRBV5-1|TRBJ2-2
CASISDRANTGELFF
TGCGCCAGCATTTCGGACAGGGCGAACACCGGGGAGCTGTTTTTT
>TRBD1|NA|TRBV9|TRBJ2-2
CASSSQPQGAITGELFF
TGTGCCAGCAGCTCCCAACCTCAGGGGGCGATTACCGGGGAGCTGTTTTTT
>NA|once|TRBV28|TRBJ1-4
CASISGEKLFF
TGTGCCAGCATTTCGGGTGAAAAACTGTTTTTT
>NA|NA|TRBV6-5|TRBJ2-5
CASSQRDTETQYF
TGTGCCAGCAGTCAACGGGACACGGAGACCCAGTACTTC
>TRBD1|once|TRBV7-9|TRBJ2-7
CASSSTGGRTYEQYF
TGTGCCAGCAGCTCTACAGGGGGCCGAACCTACGAGCAGTACTTC